The 15 T cell receptor beta chains below all came from one sample that was sequenced in a study of blood T cell repertoires in COVID-19. This table comes from immunoSEQ multiplex PCR, and its TCRdb copy is limited to in-frame clones, with some not included. The repertoire holds roughly 400,000 clones, with over 75% as singletons. The specimen was PBMCs or T cells enriched from blood (not recorded which). All receptors come from a man aged 25-45 years who had recovered from COVID-19.

Only one count was recorded for this clone. The gene calls are TRBV6-5 and TRBJ2-1, with 11 bases matching TRBD2. Trimming took 4 bases from V and 5 from J; bases not matched to a gene: 4. The CDR3 extends over 15 amino acids. The germline CDR1 and CDR2 sequences are MNHEY and SVGAGI. The CDR3 sequence is CASSSLAGVHNEQFF. The CDR3 bases are TGTGCCAGCAGTTCACTAGCGGGAGTCCACAATGAGCAGTTCTTC.

This rearrangement joins TRBV11-2 to TRBJ2-1; 12 bases are shared with TRBD2. This CDR3 contains 15 residues. V was pared by 5 bases and J by 9 bases, with 8 bases of the junction left unmatched. Germline lookup yields CDR1 SGHAT and CDR2 FQNNGV. CDR3: CASSLRLAGVREQFF. The CDR3 DNA reads as TGTGCCAGCAGCCTCCGACTAGCGGGAGTACGTGAGCAGTTCTTC.

The chain's CDR3 is CSVEDTVSEQYF. CDR3 DNA sequence: TGCAGCGTTGAAGACACAGTCAGCGAGCAGTACTTC. The V and J genes are TRBV29-1 and TRBJ2-7; D is uncertain. CDR1 SQVTM and CDR2 ANQGSEA come from the germline V gene. This CDR3 has 12 amino acids. The germline V and J ends were trimmed by 0 bases and 6 bases, with 9 bases remaining between them.

V and J are TRBV28 and TRBJ2-7, with TRBD1 identical over 9 bases. Germline V gene data show CDR1 as MDHEN and CDR2 as SYDVKM. V was clipped by 7 bases and J by 5 bases; unmatched bases: 9. CDR3 length: 14 amino acids. CDR3 coding DNA: TGTGCCAGCACCGCGGGACAGGGATGGCACGAGCAGTACTTC. It translates to CASTAGQGWHEQYF.

This clone was counted once. This sequence joins TRBV5-5 and TRBJ2-7; maybe TRBD1 (6 bases). CDR1 SGHKS and CDR2 YYEKEE come from the germline V gene (reference sequence). The CDR3 extends over 13 amino acids. Between the trimmed V and J ends, which lost 5 bases and 2 bases, there was a span of 11 bases. CDR3 coding DNA: TGTGCCAGCAGTGGGACATTAACCTACGAGCAGTACTTC. Protein: CASSGTLTYEQYF.

The rearrangement joins TRBV7-9 to TRBJ2-7; TRBD2 matches 7 bases. The length of the CDR3 is 14 residues. From germline, CDR1 is SEHNR and CDR2 FQNEAQ (reference sequence). After removal of 5 bases from V and 2 bases from J, the junction contained 6 bases not matched to a gene. The CDR3 here is CASSLGLGTYEQYF. The CDR3 DNA reads TGTGCCAGCAGCCTCGGACTAGGAACCTACGAGCAGTACTTC. Filled out from reference TRBV7-9 and TRBJ2-7, the complete variable domain reads DTGVSQNPRHKITKRGQNVTFRCDPISEHNRLYWYRQTLGQGPEFLTYFQNEAQLEKSRLLSDRFSAERPKGSFSTLEIQRTEQGDSAMYLCASSLGLGTYEQYFGPGTRLTVT.

Here the CDR3 reads CASSSLATEQYF. The CDR3 DNA is TGTGCCAGCAGTTCCCTAGCGACCGAGCAGTACTTC. This rearrangement joins TRBV28 to TRBJ2-7; maybe TRBD2 (6 bases). CDR3 length: 12 residues. The V end was cut by 4 bases, the J end by 6 bases, with 10 bases between. Germline V gene data show CDR1 as MDHEN and CDR2 as SYDVKM.

The chain combines TRBV18 with TRBJ1-1; 7 bases map to TRBD1. The germline V gene encodes CDR1 KGHSH and CDR2 LQKENI. The CDR3 runs 13 residues. Germline trimming cut 3 bases from V and 6 bases from J; bases unmatched to any gene: 4. CDR3 DNA sequence: TGTGCCAGCTCACCGAGGGACAGCCCTGAAGCTTTCTTT. Protein product: CASSPRDSPEAFF. Together with reference TRBV18 and TRBJ1-1, the CDR3 gives the full variable domain: NAGVMQNPRHLVRRRGQEARLRCSPMKGHSHVYWYRQLPEEGLKFMVYLQKENIIDESGMPKERFSAEFPKEGPSILRIQQVVRGDSAAYFCASSPRDSPEAFFGQGTRLTVV.

The rearrangement joins TRBV5-1 to TRBJ2-2; TRBD1 is a possible D gene (5 bases). Looked up from germline, CDR1 is SGHRS and CDR2 is YFSETQ. V dropped 4 bases and J dropped 0 bases, with 10 bases sitting between them. The CDR3 covers 15 residues. DNA of the CDR3: TGCGCCAGCAGCCCAGGACACTCGAACACCGGGGAGCTGTTTTTT. Amino acids: CASSPGHSNTGELFF.

The chain combines TRBV11-3 with TRBJ2-3, with TRBD2 identical over 10 bases. Germline CDR1 SGHNT, CDR2 YENEEA. The trim removed 1 base at V and 6 bases at J, leaving 4 bases unmatched. The CDR3 covers 15 residues. As DNA, the CDR3 is TGTGCCAGCAGCTTAGGGACTAGCGGCGTGGATACGCAGTATTTT. This encodes CASSLGTSGVDTQYF.

The V and J genes are TRBV6-5 and TRBJ2-2; a possible D gene is TRBD1 (5 bases). Trimming cost V 6 bases and J 4 bases, with 12 bases left between them. The CDR3 is made up of 14 amino acids. The germline V gene encodes CDR1 MNHEY and CDR2 SVGAGI. The CDR3 DNA follows: TGTGCCAGCAGCTATGATGGGGCCACCGGGGAGCTGTTTTTT. This translates into CASSYDGATGELFF.

The V and J genes are TRBV3-1 (or the pseudogene TRBV3-2) and TRBJ2-2; 14 nucleotides match TRBD2. The germline gives CDR1 LGHDT, CDR2 YNNKEL (reference sequence). The CDR3 runs to 19 residues. J was trimmed by 3 bases and V by 1 base; bases with no gene match: 7. CDR3 nucleotide sequence: TGTGCCAGCAGCCAAGGCCGACTAGCGGGAGGGCCCGACACCGGGGAGCTGTTTTTT. Translating it yields CASSQGRLAGGPDTGELFF.

The rearrangement uses TRBV5-1 and TRBJ2-2; TRBD1 aligns across 10 bases. The CDR3 sequence is 16 residues long. With 4 bases clipped from V and 0 bases from J, the junction kept 3 bases outside the gene matches. Germline lookup yields CDR1 SGHRS and CDR2 YFSETQ. The CDR3 spells CASSIGTGANTGELFF. CDR3 sequence (DNA): TGCGCCAGCAGCATCGGGACAGGGGCGAACACCGGGGAGCTGTTTTTT.

The chain uses TRBV2 and TRBJ2-5, with D perhaps TRBD2 (6 bases). Germline CDR1 is SNHLY and CDR2 is FYNNEI. The CDR3 is 15 residues long. V was cut by 7 bases and J by 1 base, with 16 bases left in between. Here the CDR3 DNA reads TGTGCCAGCAAGGTTACGGGACTTCCCCAAGAGACCCAGTACTTC. It yields the protein CASKVTGLPQETQYF.

CDR3 in amino acids: CASSIDRGGTEAFF. CDR3 DNA: TGTGCCAGTAGTATAGATAGGGGGGGAACTGAAGCTTTCTTT. V is TRBV19 and J is TRBJ1-1; perhaps TRBD1 as D (6 bases). The length of the CDR3 is 14 residues. V was trimmed by 0 bases and J by 5 bases, leaving 10 bases between them. Germline V gene lookup returns CDR1 LNHDA and CDR2 SQIVND (reference sequence). The variable domain in full, completed from reference TRBV19 and TRBJ1-1, reads DGGITQSPKYLFRKEGQNVTLSCEQNLNHDAMYWYRQDPGQGLRLIYYSQIVNDFQKGDIAEGYSVSREKKESFPLTVTSAQKNPTAFYLCASSIDRGGTEAFFGQGTRLTVV.